This record looks at one T cell receptor beta chain sequence and its context. What it binds is not known. This sample is drawn from a study of graft-versus-host responses after intestinal transplantation. Study-level background: Each transplant was multivisceral, liver-intestinal, or isolated intestinal. Among the recipients, all got anti-thymocyte globulin induction and then tacrolimus and steroids for approximately 3 years.

The J segment lost 2 bases and the V segment lost 0 bases, leaving 6 bases of the junction unmatched. The CDR3 is made up of 16 amino acids. Germline V gene data show CDR1 as MGHRA and CDR2 as YSYEKL. Produced via immunoSEQ multiplex PCR; TCRdb's table is partial and in-frame only. Counted here are tens of thousands of clones, about 94% occurring once; the ten biggest clones make up approximately 0.19%. This clonotype originated in a human donor who was the organ donor for an intestinal transplant. The genes are TRBV4-1 and TRBJ2-7; TRBD1 matches 8 bases. The material was unstimulated CD4+ T cells sorted from spleen or lymph node cells, obtained before transplant. The CDR3 reads CASSQDGRGLPYEQYF. The CDR3 DNA reads as TGCGCCAGCAGCCAAGATGGCAGGGGGCTCCCCTACGAGCAGTACTTC.